A selection of T cell receptor beta chains follows, all from one sample in a study of Graves' ophthalmopathy and Graves' hyperthyroidism. TCRdb ran MiXCR on the multiplex PCR reads and lists one entry per CDR3 protein. Among 400,000 or so distinct CDR3 sequences, 15% were seen once, and the ten largest hold 7%. The sequenced sample consisted of peripheral blood. The receptors shown here come from a woman aged 18-35 years with stable Graves' hyperthyroidism. The CDR3 runs from the conserved cysteine through the conserved F or W. A D gene is named only where the DNA matches it firmly. The size of a clone is reported for some rows only, either as once, few or many, or as a class for expanded clones.

>TRBV12-3/TRBV12-4|TRBJ1-2|many|NA
CASSTIGGGGYTF
TGTGCCAGCAGTACCATAGGGGGGGGAGGCTACACCTTC
>TRBV19|TRBJ1-1|many|NA
CASKRGSNTEAFF
TGTGCCAGTAAGCGGGGCTCGAACACTGAAGCTTTCTTT
>TRBV30|TRBJ2-5|NA|NA
CACLQETQYF
TGTGCCTGCCTACAAGAGACCCAGTACTTC
>TRBV7-9|TRBJ1-6|many|NA
CASQPGTQGSPLHF
TGTGCCAGCCAACCCGGGACCCAGGGGTCACCCCTCCACTTT
>TRBV6-5|TRBJ2-7|many|NA
CASSWTVSYEQYF
TGTGCCAGCAGTTGGACGGTTTCCTACGAGCAGTACTTC
>TRBV29-1|TRBJ2-7|many|NA
CSVEEVKGYEQYF
TGCAGCGTTGAAGAGGTGAAGGGCTACGAGCAGTACTTC
>TRBV4-1|TRBJ1-1|many|NA
CASSPTREGGTEAFF
TGCGCCAGCAGCCCAACCAGGGAGGGAGGCACTGAAGCTTTCTTT
>TRBV27|TRBJ1-1|NA|NA
CASTPRGGQNTEAFF
TGTGCCAGCACCCCCCGTGGGGGTCAGAACACTGAAGCTTTCTTT
>TRBV6-2/TRBV6-3|TRBJ1-5|many|NA
CASSYSDVGQPQHF
TGTGCCAGCAGTTACTCGGACGTCGGGCAGCCCCAGCATTTT
>TRBV19|TRBJ2-7|NA|TRBD2
CATRLSGTSGGGEQYF
TGTGCCACCCGACTCTCCGGGACTAGCGGGGGGGGCGAGCAGTACTTC
>TRBV12-5|TRBJ1-1|many|NA
CAGSIDTEAFF
TGTGCTGGTAGTATAGACACTGAAGCTTTCTTT